The rows below give T cell receptor beta chains drawn from one sample of a study of regulatory T cells in long-lasting Graves disease. TCRdb ran MiXCR on the multiplex PCR reads and lists one entry per CDR3 protein. The sample includes 560,000 or so distinct CDR3 sequences, more than 15% of them seen just once. The sample was also linked to a second study, of T cells in Graves' hyperthyroidism and ophthalmopathy.

This material consisted of peripheral blood mononuclear cells (PBMCs), taken at new diagnosis, from a patient treated with antithyroid drugs. These TCRs come from a man in his late teens or twenties with Graves disease. Each CDR3 is given with its conserved first and last residue. The D gene is left open where the match is weak. Expanded clones are given a class, and other clones once, few, many or no size at all.

CDR3 DNA | CDR3 protein | J gene | V gene | CDR3 length | D gene | clone size
TGTGCCAGCACGGGACTAGCGGGAGGTGGAGAGCAGTACTTC | CASTGLAGGGEQYF | TRBJ2-7 | TRBV3-1 | 14 | TRBD2 | many
TGCGCCAGCAGCGGGACAGGGGAGCCTTACGAGCAGTACTTC | CASSGTGEPYEQYF | TRBJ2-7 | TRBV5-1 | 14 | TRBD1 | many
TGTGCCAGCAGTGAAGAGGGAACCACTGAAGCTTTCTTT | CASSEEGTTEAFF | TRBJ1-1 | TRBV2 | 13 | . | few
TGTGCCAGCAGTTTCCTTCCGGGTCAGCCCCAGCATTTT | CASSFLPGQPQHF | TRBJ1-5 | TRBV27 | 13 | . | .
TGCAGTGCTAGAGGTATTGTGGCGGTCTCCTACAATGAGCAGTTCTTC | CSARGIVAVSYNEQFF | TRBJ2-1 | TRBV20-1 | 16 | . | many
TGTGCCAGCAGCTTCGGCGGGATTAGCACAGATACGCAGTATTTT | CASSFGGISTDTQYF | TRBJ2-3 | TRBV5-5 | 15 | . | .
TGTGCCAGCAGCCCTGTAACTTTTAGGCGCCTAGCGGGAGGACGAAGCACAGATACGCAGTATTTT | CASSPVTFRRLAGGRSTDTQYF | TRBJ2-3 | TRBV5-6 | 22 | TRBD2 | .
TGTGCCATCAGTGAGCTCAGTACGGGGGAGCCCCAGCATTTT | CAISELSTGEPQHF | TRBJ1-5 | TRBV10-3 | 14 | . | .
TGCAGCGTTGAAGATCCCGCTAGCGAGAGCTCCTACAATGAGCAGTTCTTC | CSVEDPASESSYNEQFF | TRBJ2-1 | TRBV29-1 | 17 | . | many
TGTGCCTGGAGCCTCGAGACAAAGGTCACTGAAGCTTTCTTT | CAWSLETKVTEAFF | TRBJ1-1 | TRBV30 | 14 | . | .
TGCAGCGTGTTGTTGGGTAGGGCTAGCTCCTACGAGCAGTACTTC | CSVLLGRASSYEQYF | TRBJ2-7 | TRBV29-1 | 15 | . | few
TGCGCCAGCAGCGTCGGACTAGCGGGCAGGAGCCCCAGCTCCTACGAGCAGTACTTC | CASSVGLAGRSPSSYEQYF | TRBJ2-7 | TRBV5-1 | 19 | TRBD2 | .
TGCGCCAGCAGTGAGTCGGGGCCCCGGCGAGGGAACACCATATATTTT | CASSESGPRRGNTIYF | TRBJ1-3 | TRBV10-2 | 16 | . | .
TGTGCCAGCAGCCCTACCAGCGGACGCTACGAGCAGTACTTC | CASSPTSGRYEQYF | TRBJ2-7 | TRBV27 | 14 | . | many
TGTGCCAGCAGGAACAGGGGGCGGGTCGGGGAGCTGTTTTTT | CASRNRGRVGELFF | TRBJ2-2 | TRBV6-2/TRBV6-3 | 14 | TRBD1 | many
TGTGCCAGCATTGACTATGGCACAGATACGCAGTATTTT | CASIDYGTDTQYF | TRBJ2-3 | TRBV6-1 | 13 | . | .
TGCAGCGTTGGTACGGAGGAGGAGACCCAGTACTTC | CSVGTEEETQYF | TRBJ2-5 | TRBV29-1 | 12 | . | few
TGCAGTGCTAGAGACCTGACCTCTAGCACAGATACGCAGTATTTT | CSARDLTSSTDTQYF | TRBJ2-3 | TRBV20-1 | 15 | . | many
TGCGCCAGCAGCTTGGAACAGCCCGGGAACACTGAAGCTTTCTTT | CASSLEQPGNTEAFF | TRBJ1-1 | TRBV5-1 | 15 | . | .
TGCAGTGCTAGAGATCAGGGACTAGCGGGAGGCTTGACAGATACGCAGTATTTT | CSARDQGLAGGLTDTQYF | TRBJ2-3 | TRBV20-1 | 18 | TRBD2 | .
TGCGCCAACAGACCGGACAGGGTCCAAGAGACCCAGTACTTC | CANRPDRVQETQYF | TRBJ2-5 | TRBV10-2 | 14 | TRBD1 | .
TGCGCCAGCAGCCAGGCCGGACTAGCGGGAGGGCCCAACGAGCAGTACTTC | CASSQAGLAGGPNEQYF | TRBJ2-7 | TRBV4-1 | 17 | TRBD2 | .
TGTGCCACCAGTGATCAAGGGGATCAGCCCCAGCATTTT | CATSDQGDQPQHF | TRBJ1-5 | TRBV24-1 | 13 | . | .
TGTGCCAGCAGTTTATATGAGGGAGGTTTCACCGGGGAGCTGTTTTTT | CASSLYEGGFTGELFF | TRBJ2-2 | TRBV27 | 16 | . | many
TGTGCCAGCAGCCTAATCGGAGGCGGGAGGGTGGAGACCCAGTACTTC | CASSLIGGGRVETQYF | TRBJ2-5 | TRBV12-3/TRBV12-4 | 16 | TRBD2 | few
TGCGCCAGCAGCCTCAATACAGGGTCCCCCTACGAGCAGTACTTC | CASSLNTGSPYEQYF | TRBJ2-7 | TRBV5-1 | 15 | . | many
TGCAGTGCTCTCTCTAGCGACAACACCGGGGAGCTGTTTTTT | CSALSSDNTGELFF | TRBJ2-2 | TRBV20-1 | 14 | . | few
TGTGCCTGGAGTGTGGGAGTCACCGGGGAGCTGTTTTTT | CAWSVGVTGELFF | TRBJ2-2 | TRBV30 | 13 | . | few
TGTGCCAGCTCACCACCGGGCAGGGATCAGCCCCAGCATTTT | CASSPPGRDQPQHF | TRBJ1-5 | TRBV18 | 14 | . | few
TGCAGTGCTAATCCCTCCGGGATGGTCGGGGACGAGCAGTACTTC | CSANPSGMVGDEQYF | TRBJ2-7 | TRBV20-1 | 15 | . | .
TGTGCCAGCAGTTTCCTCTTCTCTACAGGAGCCACAGATACGCAGTATTTT | CASSFLFSTGATDTQYF | TRBJ2-3 | TRBV27 | 17 | . | many
TGTGCCAGCAGTACCCACGGAGATAGGGCCAAAAACATTCAGTACTTC | CASSTHGDRAKNIQYF | TRBJ2-4 | TRBV12-3/TRBV12-4 | 16 | . | .
TGTGCCAGCAGTGAGCGGGGGGGGTACACAGATACGCAGTATTTT | CASSERGGYTDTQYF | TRBJ2-3 | TRBV6-2/TRBV6-3 | 15 | TRBD2 | many
TGTGCCAGCACCCGAGGGGTGGATGAGCAGTTCTTC | CASTRGVDEQFF | TRBJ2-1 | TRBV28 | 12 | . | many
TGTGCCAGCTCGCCGCAGGGGGCCGGCAATCAGCCCCAGCATTTT | CASSPQGAGNQPQHF | TRBJ1-5 | TRBV18 | 15 | TRBD1 | .
TGTGCCAGCAGCTCTCGGGGAGGAGTTACCTACGAGCAGTACTTC | CASSSRGGVTYEQYF | TRBJ2-7 | TRBV13 | 15 | . | many
TGCAGTGCTAGTATAGTTGGTCGGGGTGTAGGCTACACCTTC | CSASIVGRGVGYTF | TRBJ1-2 | TRBV20-1 | 14 | . | many
TGTGCCAGCAGATGGACTAGCGGCACAGATACGCAGTATTTT | CASRWTSGTDTQYF | TRBJ2-3 | TRBV7-9 | 14 | TRBD2 | many
TGTGCCAGCAGCTTTTCCCATAGCAATCAGCCCCAGCATTTT | CASSFSHSNQPQHF | TRBJ1-5 | TRBV5-6 | 14 | . | few
TGCGCCAGCAGCTTTTACTCGCGGGCAGGGAGATTGGAAGCTTTCTTT | CASSFYSRAGRLEAFF | TRBJ1-1 | TRBV5-1 | 16 | . | few
TGCGCCAGCAGCCAAGCCTGGGGCAGGGTGGAGACTGAAGCTTTCTTT | CASSQAWGRVETEAFF | TRBJ1-1 | TRBV4-1 | 16 | . | .
TGTGCCCGGACAGGGACCGGGAATTCACCCCTCCACTTT | CARTGTGNSPLHF | TRBJ1-6 | TRBV30 | 13 | TRBD1 | many
TGCGCCAGCAGCCCGGGACTAGCGGGAGGTTACAATGAGCAGTTCTTC | CASSPGLAGGYNEQFF | TRBJ2-1 | TRBV5-1 | 16 | TRBD2 | few
TGCAGTGCTAGAGCAGGGCAGGGGGCGAACTACGAGCAGTACTTC | CSARAGQGANYEQYF | TRBJ2-7 | TRBV20-1 | 15 | TRBD1 | many
TGTGCCAGCAGAGATTCGGCGGGAGGTATTTACGAGCAGTACTTC | CASRDSAGGIYEQYF | TRBJ2-7 | TRBV12-3/TRBV12-4 | 15 | TRBD2 | many